This entry lists 24 T cell receptor beta chains sequenced from one sample in a study of early T cells in non-severe SARS-CoV-2 infection. One entry per CDR3 protein, called by TCRdb with MiXCR from the 5' RACE reads. The sample holds over 50,000 distinct CDR3 sequences, about 9.9% seen once. The sequencing input was whole blood. Receptors originate from an adult who was a healthcare worker with PCR-confirmed SARS-CoV-2 infection or an uninfected control (not recorded which).

This clonotype was seen at least ten times. This chain connects TRBV19 to TRBJ2-5, with 8 positions matching TRBD2. Germline V gene data show CDR1 as LNHDA and CDR2 as SQIVND (reference sequence). J gave up 5 bases and V 3 bases, and 14 bases lay outside the gene matches. The CDR3 covers 17 residues. The CDR3 coding sequence is TGTGCCAGTAGTATGAGTGGACTAGCTGTGGCCTTTGAGACCCAGTACTTC. It is translated as CASSMSGLAVAFETQYF.

This clonotype was seen a handful of times. The chain recombines TRBV6-1 with TRBJ1-1; 7 positions agree with TRBD1. V trimming: 6 bases; J trimming: 5 bases; junction bases outside the gene matches: 6. The germline CDR1 and CDR2 sequences are MNHNS and SASEGT. The CDR3 sequence is 13 residues long. CDR3 residues: CASRLQGRTEAFF. In DNA, the CDR3 is TGTGCCAGCAGACTACAGGGGAGGACTGAAGCTTTCTTT.

This clonotype has a count of ten or more. The rearrangement uses TRBV7-8 and TRBJ2-7; the D is unclear. Germline CDR1 SGHVS, CDR2 FQNEAQ. Trimming shortened V by 3 bases and J by 0 bases, and 12 bases separated the two germline ends. The CDR3 sequence is 15 residues long. CDR3 in DNA: TGTGCCAGCAGCTTCTCCTCTGTAGACTCCTACGAGCAGTACGTC. Its translation: CASSFSSVDSYEQYV.

The table lists this clonotype with a few counts. The V gene is TRBV18, the J gene TRBJ1-2, with D perhaps TRBD1 (6 bases). This CDR3 comprises 14 residues. Germline CDR1 is KGHSH and CDR2 is LQKENI. V was trimmed by 6 bases and J by 4 bases, leaving 15 bases between them. The CDR3 DNA sequence: TGTGCCAGCTCCAGGGAAGGAGGGGGCTATGGCTACACCTTC. Its protein is CASSREGGGYGYTF.

The V and J genes are TRBV27 and TRBJ2-6; no clear D gene. Trimming pared 5 bases from V and 2 bases from J, leaving 10 bases between. The CDR3 sequence is 15 residues long. From germline, CDR1 is MNHEY and CDR2 SMNVEV (reference sequence). CDR3: CASSRYSPGANVLTF. CDR3 DNA sequence: TGTGCCAGCAGTCGGTACTCACCTGGGGCCAACGTCCTGACTTTC.

This clonotype came up a few times. The J gene is TRBJ1-2, the V gene TRBV4-1; 11 bases fit TRBD1. This CDR3 spans 14 amino acids. The germline gives CDR1 MGHRA, CDR2 YSYEKL. J lost 8 bases, V lost 4 bases, and 6 bases had no gene match. The chain's CDR3 is CASSRGQGEDGYTF. The CDR3, as DNA: TGCGCCAGCAGCCGGGGACAGGGGGAAGACGGCTACACCTTC.

This clonotype was observed a few times. V and J are TRBV12-3 or TRBV12-4 and TRBJ2-7; no definite D call. The CDR3 has 13 amino acids. Trimming cost V 5 bases and J 4 bases, with 12 bases left between them. The CDR3 sequence is CASSPAGTYEQYV. The CDR3 DNA reads as TGTGCCAGCAGTCCGGCAGGAACATACGAGCAGTACGTC.

This rearrangement joins TRBV10-2 to TRBJ2-1; no clear D gene. The germline CDR1 and CDR2 sequences are WSHSY and SAAADI. V was shortened by 3 bases and J by 5 bases, with 17 bases between the two germline ends. The length of the CDR3 is 16 residues. CDR3 nucleotide sequence: TGCGCCAGCAGTGAAGTAGCCCGGCGCACCAACAATGAGCAGTTCTTC. This gives the protein CASSEVARRTNNEQFF.

This clonotype was counted a few times. V usage is TRBV6-2 or TRBV6-3 and J usage is TRBJ2-7; no definite D call. Looked up from germline, CDR1 is MNHEY and CDR2 is SVGEGT. V shed 6 bases and J shed 0 bases, with 9 bases lying between them. This CDR3 is built from 13 residues. The CDR3 sequence is CASSHSVSYEQYV. DNA for the CDR3: TGTGCCAGCAGCCATTCAGTCTCCTACGAGCAGTACGTC.

CDR3 bases: TGTGCCAGCAGCTCTTCTTGGGGGCGAGAGACCCAGTACTTC. Protein sequence: CASSSSWGRETQYF. The chain joins TRBV7-9 to TRBJ2-5, with D possibly matching TRBD1 (6 bases). Germline values: CDR1 SEHNR, CDR2 FQNEAQ (reference sequence). The CDR3 runs 14 residues. Trimming stripped 4 bases from V and 4 bases from J, with 13 bases between.

This clonotype was seen at least ten times. The chain links TRBV29-1 to TRBJ2-2; D gene uncertain. This CDR3 contains 12 residues. Germline values: CDR1 SQVTM, CDR2 ANQGSEA. The CDR3 here is CSSTTGTGELFF. The CDR3 DNA is TGCTCCAGCACCACGGGCACCGGGGAGCTGTTTTTT.

The chain recombines TRBV4-2 with TRBJ2-3, with 8 bases identical to TRBD2. With 1 base clipped from V and 0 bases from J, the junction kept 12 bases outside the gene matches. The CDR3 runs 19 residues. CDR1 and CDR2 (germline): LGHNA, YNFKEQ. The CDR3 bases are TGTGCCAGCAGCCAAGTCAGGAGACTAGCGCGTCCTAGCACAGATACGCAGTATTTT. This codes for CASSQVRRLARPSTDTQYF.

This chain uses TRBV5-1 with TRBJ1-1; 7 bases agree with TRBD1. CDR3 size: 14 residues. J was trimmed by 4 bases and V by 3 bases; bases with no gene match: 6. The germline V gene has CDR1 SGHRS and CDR2 YFSETQ. The CDR3, as DNA: TGCGCCAGCAGCTCCCGACAGGGATCCACTGAAGCTTTCTTT. Its protein is CASSSRQGSTEAFF.

This clonotype was counted between two and nine times. V and J are TRBV18 and TRBJ1-1; D gene uncertain. Germline loops: CDR1 KGHSH, CDR2 LQKENI. Trimming left V 3 bases short and J 4 bases short, with 12 bases between. The CDR3 is 14 residues long. The CDR3 DNA is TGTGCCAGCTCACCGGGCCTACCACCCACTGAAGCTTTCTTT. Translating it yields CASSPGLPPTEAFF.

The V and J genes are TRBV10-1 and TRBJ2-1; D ambiguous. This CDR3 contains 17 residues. The germline V gene encodes CDR1 WNHNN and CDR2 SYGVQD (reference sequence). V was trimmed by 3 bases and J by 3 bases, leaving 18 bases between them. This chain's CDR3 is CASSDSTLRSRYNEQFF. CDR3 in DNA: TGCGCCAGCAGTGATTCTACACTCAGATCGCGCTACAATGAGCAGTTCTTC.

In this sample, this clonotype turned up a few times. The chain combines TRBV11-1 with TRBJ2-6; D gene ambiguous. Trimming pared 5 bases from V and 3 bases from J, leaving 5 bases between. The CDR3 runs to 13 residues. The germline CDR1 and CDR2 sequences are SGHAT and FQDESV (reference sequence). The CDR3 protein is CASSTFGANVLTF. The CDR3 DNA reads as TGTGCCAGCAGCACTTTTGGGGCCAACGTCCTGACTTTC.

This chain uses TRBV6-5 with TRBJ1-2; D call uncertain. Germline values: CDR1 MNHEY, CDR2 SVGAGI. The CDR3 runs 13 residues. Trimming left V 6 bases short and J 4 bases short, with 12 bases between. This CDR3 is CASRPDGSYGYTF. CDR3 DNA: TGTGCCAGCAGGCCGGACGGCTCCTATGGCTACACCTTC.

At least ten counts were recorded for this clonotype. The chain joins TRBV5-1 to TRBJ2-5; TRBD1 is a possible D gene (6 bases). The CDR3 length is 13 residues. Per the germline V gene, CDR1 is SGHRS and CDR2 is YFSETQ. Between the trimmed V and J ends, which lost 5 bases and 5 bases, there was a span of 13 bases. In nucleotides, the CDR3 is TGCGCCAGCAGAATCCCGGGACATGAGACCCAGTACTTC. It yields the protein CASRIPGHETQYF.

The chain is built from TRBV7-3 and TRBJ2-3; 14 bases agree with TRBD2. CDR3 length equals 17 residues. CDR1 is SGHTA, CDR2 FQGTGA, per germline. Germline trimming cut 5 bases from V and 6 bases from J; bases unmatched to any gene: 10. The DNA of the CDR3 is TGTGCCAGCAGCCCAGGGACTAGCGGGGGCTCGCGGGATACGCAGTATTTT. Amino acid sequence: CASSPGTSGGSRDTQYF.

The table lists this clonotype with a few counts. This rearrangement joins TRBV7-2 to TRBJ2-4; D gene ambiguous. The CDR3 is 13 residues long. The V end lost 5 bases, the J end lost 5 bases, and 10 bases lay between the germline ends. Germline assignment: CDR1 SGHTA and CDR2 FQGNSA. The CDR3 here is CASSTRPENIQYF. The CDR3 region has the DNA TGTGCCAGCAGCACCCGACCAGAAAACATTCAGTACTTC.

This chain joins TRBV3-1 and TRBJ2-1, with D possibly being TRBD2 (5 bases). Trimming shortened V by 1 base and J by 3 bases, and 10 bases separated the two germline ends. There are 15 residues in the CDR3. The V gene's germline CDR1 is LGHDT and CDR2 YNNKEL (reference sequence). The CDR3 sequence: CASSQGVGNYNEQFF. The CDR3 DNA reads as TGTGCCAGCAGCCAAGGTGTCGGGAACTACAATGAGCAGTTCTTC.

The CDR3 reads CASSGLGLDYNEQFF. CDR3 coding DNA: TGTGCCAGCAGCGGATTAGGATTAGATTACAATGAGCAGTTCTTC. This rearrangement joins TRBV9 to TRBJ2-1; no firm D call. Germline loops: CDR1 SGDLS, CDR2 YYNGEE. The V gene lost 3 bases and the J gene lost 4 bases, with 14 bases spanning the gap. This CDR3 contains 15 residues.

The chain employs TRBV6-1 and TRBJ2-7; 9 positions agree with TRBD1. CDR1 MNHNS and CDR2 SASEGT come from the germline V gene. The junction had 2 bases not matched to a gene; V was cut back by 2 bases and J by 6 bases. This CDR3 has 13 residues. The DNA for the CDR3 is TGTGCCAGCAGTGAAAACAGGGGGCGCGAGCAGTACGTC. The encoded protein is CASSENRGREQYV.

This clonotype has just a few counts. V gene TRBV5-1 combines with J gene TRBJ2-7; D ambiguous. The germline V and J ends were trimmed by 1 base and 4 bases, with 12 bases remaining between them. CDR1 and CDR2 (germline): SGHRS, YFSETQ. The CDR3 is 14 residues long. The CDR3 nucleotides read TGCGCCAGCAGCTTGTATGGACCATATTACGAGCAGTACGTC. It yields the protein CASSLYGPYYEQYV.